A selection of T cell receptor beta chains follows, all from one sample in a study of OX40 agonist ivuxolimab in advanced cancers. TCRdb keeps only in-frame clones here, not all; method: immunoSEQ multiplex PCR. The sample lists approximately 54,000 clones, 75% to 95% occurring once. Sequencing was performed on CD4+ or CD8+ T cells sorted from blood, taken in a trial of the OX40 agonist ivuxolimab. These receptors were taken from an adult with an advanced solid tumor such as melanoma, head and neck, liver or kidney cancer. The CDR3 runs from the conserved cysteine through the conserved F or W. The D gene is left open where the match is weak. Clone size is not always given. Where it is, it says once, few, many or a class for expanded clones.

d_call | clone_size | j_call | v_call | cdr3_nt | cdr3_aa
TRBD2 | once | TRBJ2-1 | TRBV4-3 | TGCGCCAGCAGCCAAGATGGCGGGAGGGGCAATGAGCAGTTCTTC | CASSQDGGRGNEQFF
TRBD1 | NA | TRBJ1-4 | TRBV7-9 | TGTGCCAGCAGCTTAGTGACAGGGACTAATGAAAAACTGTTTTTT | CASSLVTGTNEKLFF
TRBD1 | NA | TRBJ2-7 | TRBV27 | TGTGCCAGCAGCCCTACCGGGACAGGGGGCTACGAGCAGTACTTC | CASSPTGTGGYEQYF
NA | NA | TRBJ2-3 | TRBV28 | TGTGCCAGCAGTTTCACGGGGCTACGTGGCACAGATACGCAGTATTTT | CASSFTGLRGTDTQYF
NA | NA | TRBJ1-1 | TRBV15 | TGTGCCACCAGCAGAGATGGGGGGGAGGCTTTCTTT | CATSRDGGEAFF
NA | NA | TRBJ2-7 | TRBV2 | TGTGCCAGCAGCAGGGTTAACGAGCAGTACTTC | CASSRVNEQYF
TRBD2 | NA | TRBJ2-1 | TRBV5-1 | TGCGCCAGCAGCTTAACTAGCGGGAGGCCCAATGAGCAGTTCTTC | CASSLTSGRPNEQFF
TRBD1 | NA | TRBJ2-7 | TRBV4-3 | TGCGCCAGCAGCCAGCAACAGGGGGAGGCCTACGAGCAGTACTTC | CASSQQQGEAYEQYF
TRBD1 | NA | TRBJ2-7 | TRBV30 | TGTGCCTGGAGAGGGGGCATTCTCAGCTCCTACGAGCAGTACTTC | CAWRGGILSSYEQYF
TRBD1 | NA | TRBJ2-1 | TRBV6-5 | TGTGCCAGCAGTTATAGAACAGGGACAGGTTACAATGAGCAGTTCTTC | CASSYRTGTGYNEQFF
NA | NA | TRBJ1-2 | TRBV4-3 | TGCGCCAGCAGCCAAGGGACATTTGGCTATGGCTACACCTTC | CASSQGTFGYGYTF
TRBD1 | NA | TRBJ1-1 | TRBV4-2 | TGTGCCAGCAGCCAAGAAGGGACAGGGGACACTGAAGCTTTCTTT | CASSQEGTGDTEAFF
NA | NA | TRBJ2-7 | TRBV4-1 | TGCGCCAGCAGCCAACTAAGCTCCTACGAGCAGTACTTC | CASSQLSSYEQYF
TRBD2 | NA | TRBJ2-1 | TRBV12-5 | TGTGCTAGTGGTACCAGCGGGGGGCCCCACAATGAGCAGTTCTTC | CASGTSGGPHNEQFF
TRBD1 | NA | TRBJ1-1 | TRBV4-1 | TGCGCCAGCAGCCAAGACCCCCGGGACAGGGCGAACACTGAAGCTTTCTTT | CASSQDPRDRANTEAFF
NA | NA | TRBJ1-4 | TRBV30 | TGTGCCTGGAGTGTTACCCTGACAGTTAATGAAAAACTGTTTTTT | CAWSVTLTVNEKLFF
TRBD1 | NA | TRBJ1-2 | TRBV19 | TGTGCCAGTAGTTTAGGGACAGTCAATGGCTACACCTTC | CASSLGTVNGYTF
NA | NA | TRBJ2-1 | TRBV2 | TGTGCCAGCAGCCTGTCAGTCCAATACAATGAGCAGTTCTTC | CASSLSVQYNEQFF
TRBD1 | NA | TRBJ1-2 | TRBV7-3 | TGTGCCAGCAGCTTTCGACAGGGAGAGGGTGGCTACACCTTC | CASSFRQGEGGYTF
NA | NA | TRBJ2-7 | TRBV5-5 | TGTGCCAGCAGCTTGGCCGGGTCAGAACGGTACGAGCAGTACTTC | CASSLAGSERYEQYF
NA | NA | TRBJ1-5 | TRBV2 | TGTGCCAGCAGTGATTGGGCTCAGGTTAGCAATCAGCCCCAGCATTTT | CASSDWAQVSNQPQHF
NA | NA | TRBJ2-7 | TRBV6-5 | TGTGCCAGCAGTTACTCCACTGGGTCTGACGAGCAGTACTTC | CASSYSTGSDEQYF
NA | few | TRBJ2-1 | TRBV14 | TGTGCCAGCAGCCAAGACCTTTACAATGAGCAGTTCTTC | CASSQDLYNEQFF
TRBD1 | NA | TRBJ2-7 | TRBV4-3 | TGCGCCAGCAGCCAAGACTTAGGGGACAGAATTATCCTCTACGAGCAGTACTTC | CASSQDLGDRIILYEQYF
NA | NA | TRBJ2-5 | TRBV9 | TGTGCCAGCAGCCCATGGCTTAGCGAAGAGACCCAGTACTTC | CASSPWLSEETQYF
NA | NA | TRBJ1-1 | TRBV5-4 | TGTGCCAGCAGCTTGGTCTCGGGGAGGGCGGGAACTGAAGCTTTCTTT | CASSLVSGRAGTEAFF
NA | once | TRBJ2-1 | TRBV13 | TGTGCCAGCAGCGGGACGGATTTTTGGGATGAGCAGTTCTTC | CASSGTDFWDEQFF
TRBD1 | NA | TRBJ1-2 | TRBV11-2 | TGTGCCAGCAGCTTAGCGACAGGGGGGCCCTATGGCTACACCTTC | CASSLATGGPYGYTF
NA | NA | TRBJ1-1 | TRBV6-5 | TGTGCCAGCTCACTTCCGGGTTCGAACACTGAAGCTTTCTTT | CASSLPGSNTEAFF
NA | NA | TRBJ1-2 | TRBV21-1 | TGTGCCAGCAGCAAATACGACGCTAACTATGGCTACACCTTC | CASSKYDANYGYTF
TRBD2 | few | TRBJ2-1 | TRBV5-4 | TGTGCCAGCAGCTTAAGCGGGGACTACAATGAGCAGTTCTTC | CASSLSGDYNEQFF
NA | NA | TRBJ1-1 | TRBV19 | TGTGCCAGTACCATGGGCACACGCGGGAACACTGAAGCTTTCTTT | CASTMGTRGNTEAFF
NA | NA | TRBJ2-2 | TRBV19 | TGTGCCAGTAGTCGCACGCCTGCAACCGGGGAGCTGTTTTTT | CASSRTPATGELFF
TRBD2 | NA | TRBJ2-7 | TRBV4-3 | TGCGCCAGCAGCCAGGGGGCTAGCGGGGACCACGAGCAGTACTTC | CASSQGASGDHEQYF
TRBD1 | NA | TRBJ2-2 | TRBV30 | TGTGCCTGGGGGCAGGGACAGGGGTTTTTCGGGGAGCTGTTTTTT | CAWGQGQGFFGELFF
TRBD1 | NA | TRBJ2-7 | TRBV5-4 | TGTGCCAGCAGCCCACCCAGGGGGCAGGGGGCTGGCTACGAGCAGTACTTC | CASSPPRGQGAGYEQYF
NA | NA | TRBJ2-2 | TRBV4-2 | TGTGCCAGCAGCCAAGACGGGGGAGACGTGCGGAAGCTGTTTTTT | CASSQDGGDVRKLFF
NA | NA | TRBJ1-3 | TRBV2 | TGTGCCAGCAGTGAAGCGCCGTGGGGGTATAAAGCTTGGAACACCATATATTTT | CASSEAPWGYKAWNTIYF
NA | once | TRBJ1-4 | TRBV28 | TGTGCCAGCAGTTTTAGGGAGGGGGCTAATGAAAAACTGTTTTTT | CASSFREGANEKLFF
NA | NA | TRBJ2-7 | TRBV18 | TGTGCCAGCTCCGGCAAAACCTACGAGCAGTACTTC | CASSGKTYEQYF
NA | NA | TRBJ2-5 | TRBV7-6 | TGTGCCAGCAGCTTAGTAGGAGATCAAGAGACCCAGTACTTC | CASSLVGDQETQYF
NA | NA | TRBJ2-1 | TRBV27 | TGTGCCAGCAGTTTAGGGGTAGTGGCGGGTGAGCAGTTCTTC | CASSLGVVAGEQFF
NA | NA | TRBJ2-7 | TRBV19 | TGTGCCAGTAGCCATGCCATGGACGGCTACGAGCAGTACTTC | CASSHAMDGYEQYF
TRBD2 | NA | TRBJ2-2 | TRBV7-8 | TGTGCCAGCAGCTTTCTAGCGGTGAACACCGGGGAGCTGTTTTTT | CASSFLAVNTGELFF
TRBD1 | NA | TRBJ1-1 | TRBV6-6 | TGTGCCAGCAGTTTCTCGACAGGGGGCAGGACTGAAGCTTTCTTT | CASSFSTGGRTEAFF
NA | NA | TRBJ2-1 | TRBV11-2 | TGTGCCAGCAGCTTAATTGGGGGGAGCTCCTACAATGAGCAGTTCTTC | CASSLIGGSSYNEQFF
NA | NA | TRBJ2-1 | TRBV29-1 | TGCAGCGTTGAGGCGGCCTACAATGAGCAGTTCTTC | CSVEAAYNEQFF